This record covers a single T cell receptor (beta chain). Its cognate antigen is unknown. These data come from a study of Ad26.COV2.S vaccination and SARS-CoV-2 variants. Background on the study: Administration of Ad26.COV2.S was intramuscular, either once or twice 56 days apart.

Treatment reported: roughly 18 received Ad26.COV2.S at low or high dose, single or two shots; about five received placebo; per-sample allocation not given. Samples were taken on day 63 after the first vaccine or placebo injection. Recruitment in Boston yielded a donor of adult age, 18-55 years. Regarding the study as a whole: Vaccinees and placebo recipients showed similar non-spike TCR breadth. After vaccination, substantial breadth of spike-specific CD8+ and CD4+ responses was reported.

The table came from immunoSEQ multiplex PCR; TCRdb's copy has only in-frame clones and leaves some out. The sample yields around 450,000 clones, roughly nine tenths seen once. The CDR3 length is 15 residues. Trimming cost V 3 bases and J 4 bases; bases outside gene matches: 6. Germline CDR1 and CDR2: KGHSH and LQKENI. This material consisted of peripheral blood, taken in a trial of Ad26.COV2.S vaccine versus placebo. This chain joins TRBV18 and TRBJ1-2, with 9 bases lining up with TRBD1. The origin of this receptor is a person aged 18-65 years who received the Ad26.COV2.S COVID-19 vaccine or a placebo. CDR3 coding DNA: TGTGCCAGCTCACCGGGACAGGGAAATCCCTATGGCTACACCTTC. Translation: CASSPGQGNPYGYTF. The whole variable domain, filled in from reference TRBV18 and TRBJ1-2, reads NAGVMQNPRHLVRRRGQEARLRCSPMKGHSHVYWYRQLPEEGLKFMVYLQKENIIDESGMPKERFSAEFPKEGPSILRIQQVVRGDSAAYFCASSPGQGNPYGYTFGSGTRLTVV.